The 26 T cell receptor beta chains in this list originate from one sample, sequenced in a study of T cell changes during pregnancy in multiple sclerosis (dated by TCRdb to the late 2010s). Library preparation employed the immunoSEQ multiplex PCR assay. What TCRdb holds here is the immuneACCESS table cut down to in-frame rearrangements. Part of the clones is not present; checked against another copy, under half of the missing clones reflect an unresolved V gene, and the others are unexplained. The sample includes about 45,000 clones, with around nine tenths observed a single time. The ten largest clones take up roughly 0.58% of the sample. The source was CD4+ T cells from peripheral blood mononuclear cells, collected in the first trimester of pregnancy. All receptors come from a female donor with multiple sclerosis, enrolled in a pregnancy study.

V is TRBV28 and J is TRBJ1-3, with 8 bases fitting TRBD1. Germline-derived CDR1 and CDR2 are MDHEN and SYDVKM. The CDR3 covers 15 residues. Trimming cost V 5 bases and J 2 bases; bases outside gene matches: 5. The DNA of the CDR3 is TGTGCCAGCAGTCCTGGACAGGGAACTGGAAACACCATATATTTT. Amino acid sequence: CASSPGQGTGNTIYF.

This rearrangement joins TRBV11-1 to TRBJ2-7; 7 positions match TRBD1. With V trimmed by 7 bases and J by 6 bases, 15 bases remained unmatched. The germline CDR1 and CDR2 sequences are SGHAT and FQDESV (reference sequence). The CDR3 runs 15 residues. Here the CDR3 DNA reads TGTGCCAGCACTCCCAGAAAGGGGGCGCGAGTCGAGCAGTACTTC. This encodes CASTPRKGARVEQYF.

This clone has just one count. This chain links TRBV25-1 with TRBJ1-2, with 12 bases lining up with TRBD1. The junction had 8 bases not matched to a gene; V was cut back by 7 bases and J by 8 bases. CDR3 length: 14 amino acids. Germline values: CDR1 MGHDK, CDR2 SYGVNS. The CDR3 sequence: CASNAGQGARGYTF. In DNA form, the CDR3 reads TGTGCCAGCAATGCGGGACAGGGGGCGCGAGGCTACACCTTC.

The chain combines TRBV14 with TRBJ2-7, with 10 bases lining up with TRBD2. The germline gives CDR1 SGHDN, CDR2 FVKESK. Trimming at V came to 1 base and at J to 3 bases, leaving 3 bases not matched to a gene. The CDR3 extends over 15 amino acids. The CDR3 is CASSQGLAGFYEQYF. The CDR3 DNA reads TGTGCCAGCAGCCAAGGACTAGCGGGCTTCTACGAGCAGTACTTC.

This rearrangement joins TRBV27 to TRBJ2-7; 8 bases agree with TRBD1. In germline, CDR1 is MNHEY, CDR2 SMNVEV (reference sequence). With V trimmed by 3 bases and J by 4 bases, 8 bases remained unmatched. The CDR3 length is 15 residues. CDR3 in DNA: TGTGCCAGCAGTTTCTCCGGGACAGGAGTATACGAGCAGTACTTC. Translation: CASSFSGTGVYEQYF.

Here the CDR3 reads CASSATGLETQYF. CDR3 nucleotide sequence: TGTGCCAGCAGCGCGACAGGGCTGGAGACCCAGTACTTC. The chain links TRBV9 to TRBJ2-5; the match to TRBD1 covers 7 bases. Unmatched junction bases numbered 4, after V lost 3 bases and J lost 5 bases. The CDR3 consists of 13 residues. CDR1 SGDLS and CDR2 YYNGEE come from the germline V gene.

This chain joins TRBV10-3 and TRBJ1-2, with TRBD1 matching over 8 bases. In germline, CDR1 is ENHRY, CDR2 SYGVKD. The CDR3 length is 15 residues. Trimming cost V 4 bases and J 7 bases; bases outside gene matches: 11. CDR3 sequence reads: CAISGTGSLSSGYTF. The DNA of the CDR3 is TGTGCCATCAGTGGGACAGGGTCTCTTTCTAGTGGCTACACCTTC.

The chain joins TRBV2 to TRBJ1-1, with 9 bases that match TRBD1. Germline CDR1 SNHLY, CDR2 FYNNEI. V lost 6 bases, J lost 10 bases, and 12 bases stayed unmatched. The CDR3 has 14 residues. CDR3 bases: TGTGCCAGCAGCCCGGGGACAGGGCTACAAGGAGCTTTCTTT. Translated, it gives CASSPGTGLQGAFF.

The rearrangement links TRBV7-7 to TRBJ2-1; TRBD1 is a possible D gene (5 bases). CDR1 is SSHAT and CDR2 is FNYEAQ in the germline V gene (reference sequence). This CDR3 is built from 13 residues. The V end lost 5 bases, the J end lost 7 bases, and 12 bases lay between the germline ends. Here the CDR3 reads CASSPFAGNEQFF. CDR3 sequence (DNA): TGTGCCAGCAGCCCCTTCGCAGGGAATGAGCAGTTCTTC.

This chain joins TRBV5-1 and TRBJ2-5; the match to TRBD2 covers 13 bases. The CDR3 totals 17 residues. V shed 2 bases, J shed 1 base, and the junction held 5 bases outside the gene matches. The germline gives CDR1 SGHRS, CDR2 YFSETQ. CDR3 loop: CASSLPGLAGSQETQYF. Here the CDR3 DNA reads TGCGCCAGCAGCTTACCGGGACTAGCGGGATCCCAAGAGACCCAGTACTTC.

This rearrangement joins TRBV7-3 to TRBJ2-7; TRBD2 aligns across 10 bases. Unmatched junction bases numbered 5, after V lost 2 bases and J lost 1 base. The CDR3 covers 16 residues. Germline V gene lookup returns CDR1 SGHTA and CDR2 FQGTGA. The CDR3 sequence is CASSLLPAGGSYEQYF. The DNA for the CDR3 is TGTGCCAGCAGCTTATTACCAGCGGGAGGGTCCTACGAGCAGTACTTC.

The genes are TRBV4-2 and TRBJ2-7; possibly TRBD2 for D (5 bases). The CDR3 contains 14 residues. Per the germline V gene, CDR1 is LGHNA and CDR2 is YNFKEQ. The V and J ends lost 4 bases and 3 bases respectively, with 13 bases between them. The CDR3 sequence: CASSPTDLLYEQYF. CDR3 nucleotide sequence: TGTGCCAGCAGCCCCACGGACTTGCTCTACGAGCAGTACTTC.

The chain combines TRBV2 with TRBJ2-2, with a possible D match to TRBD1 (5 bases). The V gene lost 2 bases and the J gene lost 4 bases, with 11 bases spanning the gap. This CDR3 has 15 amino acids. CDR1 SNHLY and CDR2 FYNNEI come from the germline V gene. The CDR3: CASSEPIGATGELFF. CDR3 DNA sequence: TGTGCCAGCAGTGAACCCATAGGGGCCACCGGGGAGCTGTTTTTT.

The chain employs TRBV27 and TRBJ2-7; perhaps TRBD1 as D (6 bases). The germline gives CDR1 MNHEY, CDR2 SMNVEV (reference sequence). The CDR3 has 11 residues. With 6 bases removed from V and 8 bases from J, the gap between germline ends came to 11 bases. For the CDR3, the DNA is TGTGCCAGCAGAGACCAGGGGCAGCAGTACTTC. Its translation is CASRDQGQQYF.

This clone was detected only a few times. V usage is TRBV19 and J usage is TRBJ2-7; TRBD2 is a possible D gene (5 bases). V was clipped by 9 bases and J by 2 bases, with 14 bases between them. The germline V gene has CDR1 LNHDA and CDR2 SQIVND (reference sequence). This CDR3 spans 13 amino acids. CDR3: CASLRTDPYEQYF. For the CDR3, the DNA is TGTGCCAGCCTCCGGACTGATCCCTACGAGCAGTACTTC.

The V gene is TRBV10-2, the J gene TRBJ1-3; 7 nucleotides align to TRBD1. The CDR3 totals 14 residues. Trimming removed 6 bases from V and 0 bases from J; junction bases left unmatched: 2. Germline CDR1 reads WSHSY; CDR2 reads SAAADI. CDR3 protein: CASRGQSSGNTIYF. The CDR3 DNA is TGCGCCAGCAGGGGACAGAGCTCTGGAAACACCATATATTTT.

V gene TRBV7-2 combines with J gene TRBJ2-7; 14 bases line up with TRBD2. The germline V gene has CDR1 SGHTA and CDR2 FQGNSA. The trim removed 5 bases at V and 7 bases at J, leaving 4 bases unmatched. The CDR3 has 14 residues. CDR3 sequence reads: CASSKGLAGAEQYF. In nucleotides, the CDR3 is TGTGCCAGCAGCAAGGGACTAGCGGGAGCGGAGCAGTACTTC.

CDR3 sequence (DNA): TGTGCCAGCAGCTTGGCGGGACTAGCGGGAGGGCCCGGCGGCAATGAGCAGTTCTTC. Translated, it gives CASSLAGLAGGPGGNEQFF. V and J are TRBV5-5 and TRBJ2-1, with 16 bases lining up with TRBD2. The junction had 9 bases not matched to a gene; V was cut back by 0 bases and J by 6 bases. Per germline, CDR1 SGHKS and CDR2 YYEKEE (reference sequence). CDR3 size: 19 residues.

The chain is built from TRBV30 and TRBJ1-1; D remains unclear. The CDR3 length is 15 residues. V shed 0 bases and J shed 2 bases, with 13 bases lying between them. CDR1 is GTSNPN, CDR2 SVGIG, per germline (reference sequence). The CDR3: CAWSVGTAVNTEAFF. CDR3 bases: TGTGCCTGGAGTGTGGGCACAGCGGTTAACACTGAAGCTTTCTTT.

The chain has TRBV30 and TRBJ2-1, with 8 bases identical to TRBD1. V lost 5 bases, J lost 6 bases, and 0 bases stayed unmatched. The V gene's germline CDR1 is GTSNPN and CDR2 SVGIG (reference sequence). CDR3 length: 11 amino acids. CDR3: CAWDRGNEQFF. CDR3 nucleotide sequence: TGTGCCTGGGACAGGGGCAATGAGCAGTTCTTC.

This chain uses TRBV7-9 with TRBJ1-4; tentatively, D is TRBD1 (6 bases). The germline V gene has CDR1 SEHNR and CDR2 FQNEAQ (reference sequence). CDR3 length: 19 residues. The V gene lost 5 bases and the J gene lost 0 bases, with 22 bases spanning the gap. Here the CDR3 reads CASSPLGQSLSATNEKLFF. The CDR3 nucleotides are TGTGCCAGCAGCCCCTTAGGACAGAGCCTATCTGCAACTAATGAAAAACTGTTTTTT.

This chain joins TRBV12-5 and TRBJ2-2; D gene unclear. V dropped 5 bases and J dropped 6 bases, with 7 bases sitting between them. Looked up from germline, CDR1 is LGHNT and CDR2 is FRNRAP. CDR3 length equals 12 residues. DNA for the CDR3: TGTGCTAGTGGTCCCCGAGCCGGGGAGCTGTTTTTT. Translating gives CASGPRAGELFF.

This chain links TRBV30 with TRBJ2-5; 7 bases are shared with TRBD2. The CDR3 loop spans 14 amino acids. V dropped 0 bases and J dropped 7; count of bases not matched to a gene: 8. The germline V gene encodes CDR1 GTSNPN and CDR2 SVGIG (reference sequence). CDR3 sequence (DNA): TGTGCCTGGAGTGTACGCTCTCCGGGAGGGACCCAGTACTTC. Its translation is CAWSVRSPGGTQYF.

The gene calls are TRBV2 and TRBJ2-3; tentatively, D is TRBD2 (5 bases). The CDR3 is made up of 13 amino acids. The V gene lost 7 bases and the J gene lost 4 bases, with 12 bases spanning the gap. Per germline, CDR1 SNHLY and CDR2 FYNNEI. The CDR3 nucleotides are TGTGCCAGCATGGCCCCCGGGGCAGATACGCAGTATTTT. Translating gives CASMAPGADTQYF.

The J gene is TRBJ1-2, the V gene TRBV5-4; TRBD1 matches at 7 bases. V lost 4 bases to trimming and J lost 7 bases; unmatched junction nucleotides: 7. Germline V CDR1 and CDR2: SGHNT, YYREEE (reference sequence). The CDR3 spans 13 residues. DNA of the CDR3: TGTGCCAGCAGCAGATCACAGGGGAGTGGCTACACCTTC. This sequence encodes CASSRSQGSGYTF.

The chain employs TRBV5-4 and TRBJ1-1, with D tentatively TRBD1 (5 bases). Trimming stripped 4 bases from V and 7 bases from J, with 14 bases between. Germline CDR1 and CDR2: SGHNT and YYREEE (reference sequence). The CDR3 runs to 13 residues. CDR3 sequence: CASSRIDSLEAFF. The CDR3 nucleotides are TGTGCCAGCAGCCGGATCGACAGCCTTGAAGCTTTCTTT.